These T cell receptor beta chains were read from a single sample in a study of blood T cell repertoires in COVID-19. Clones were read by immunoSEQ multiplex PCR, and TCRdb kept only the in-frame ones, dropping some. Of under 140,000 clones listed, about 72% are singletons. Sequencing was carried out using peripheral blood. The receptors derive from a woman aged 55-69 years with acute or convalescent COVID-19. Both conserved end residues are part of each CDR3. Fields, in order: V gene, J gene, clone size, CDR3 protein. Not all rows give a size; the values are once, few, many and, for expanded clones, a class.

>TRBV23-1|TRBJ1-5|-
CASAGGLMGNQPQHF
>TRBV10-3|TRBJ2-3|once
CAISESAGRDPDTQYF
>TRBV18|TRBJ2-5|-
CASSPHRDLINF
>TRBV24-1|TRBJ1-1|-
CATSGLGTEAFF
>TRBV7-9|TRBJ1-2|-
CASSLASGRGSNYGYTF
>TRBV4-3|TRBJ2-5|-
CASSQEMGGIWYF
>TRBV29-1|TRBJ1-1|-
CSALGQGNTEAFF
>TRBV14|TRBJ1-5|-
CASSQRGQCNQPQHF
>TRBV2|TRBJ2-4|-
CASLGGGFAKNIQYF
>TRBV30|TRBJ1-3|-
CAWSVWGVGNTIYF
>TRBV12-3/TRBV12-4|TRBJ2-5|-
CASREDRQETQYF
>TRBV19|TRBJ1-5|few
CASMEGGYSNQPQHF
>TRBV4-1|TRBJ1-4|-
CASSQDPGTANEKLFF
>TRBV7-2|TRBJ2-3|-
CASTRDTYTDTQYF
>TRBV19|TRBJ1-5|many
CASSIGQGSGNQPQHF
>TRBV10-3|TRBJ1-1|-
CAISEQEYTEAFF
>TRBV5-1|TRBJ2-1|-
CASSAGGTYNEQFF
>TRBV5-6|TRBJ1-6|-
CASSLGTGGTSPLHF
>TRBV5-1|TRBJ1-5|-
CASSVDNPNQPQHF
>TRBV6-6|TRBJ2-7|once
CASGGQTYEQYF
>TRBV7-2|TRBJ1-2|few
CASSTQSGTGASGYTF
>TRBV3-1/TRBV3-2|TRBJ1-4|-
CASSPHSGAKGEKLFF
>TRBV6-1|TRBJ2-7|-
CASSESSGPYEQYF
>TRBV5-6|TRBJ1-2|-
CASSLVGDRANYGYTF
>TRBV25-1|TRBJ2-7|-
CASSRTSGGIVF
>TRBV28|TRBJ1-3|-
CASSRPGGGGNTIYF
>TRBV5-8|TRBJ2-1|-
CASSLGTALYNEQFF
>TRBV7-2|TRBJ1-1|-
CASSLDRLVSDTEAFF
>TRBV10-3|TRBJ1-5|few
CAVRQGIGNQPQHF
>TRBV18|TRBJ2-3|-
CASSPGLGTDTQYF
>TRBV2|TRBJ1-6|-
CARGGRQGNSPLHF
>TRBV6-1|TRBJ1-1|-
CASSEAPLTLSFF
>TRBV7-2|TRBJ2-1|-
CASSLNSYNEQFF
>TRBV30|TRBJ2-2|-
CAWGKALGLAGSNTGELFF
>TRBV13|TRBJ1-2|few
CASSPWGQGAQYGYTF
>TRBV4-3|TRBJ1-5|-
CASSQDARENQPQHF
>TRBV21-1|TRBJ2-1|-
CASSKAFRDSSYNEQFF
>TRBV5-1|TRBJ2-4|-
CASRETGTAKNIQYF
>TRBV25-1|TRBJ1-6|-
CASSEVGGSPLHF
>TRBV24-1|TRBJ1-1|-
CATSDGPGTGRTEAFF
>TRBV23-1|TRBJ2-7|-
CASSQFLLGGEQYF
>TRBV6-1|TRBJ1-2|-
CASSEASEAYGYTF
>TRBV18|TRBJ2-5|-
CASSRGQVQETQYF
>TRBV24-1|TRBJ1-5|-
CATSAHRGNQPQHF
>TRBV19|TRBJ1-2|-
CATETGQGNYGYTF
>TRBV11-2|TRBJ2-5|-
CASSLARQGTYYPQETQYF
>TRBV7-6|TRBJ2-7|-
CASSPAPGERSYEQYF
>TRBV7-2|TRBJ2-7|-
CASRDSLSYEQYF
>TRBV30|TRBJ1-1|-
CAWTTTGVGTEAFF
>TRBV3-1/TRBV3-2|TRBJ1-2|-
CASSPGQGYGYTF
>TRBV18|TRBJ2-7|many
CASSPPGGEYEQYF